This T cell receptor (beta chain) is drawn from a study of cytomegalovirus exposure and HLA in healthy donors (dated by TCRdb to between 2016 and 2019). The study in broad terms: An earlier analysis of approximately 640 of the donors reported 250 to 350 Gb of sequence data and some 120 million unique TCR beta sequences from 190 million or so T cells. The aim of the study was to test whether cataloging public T cell receptors could identify signatures of past pathogen exposure. The study profiled the T cell repertoires of 500 to 800 subjects by immunosequencing and related them to cytomegalovirus serostatus. Of the approximately 400 genotyped donors, roughly 80% were placed in the genetic ancestry cluster associated with self-reported Caucasian donors. A later genetic analysis used genome-wide SNP genotypes for about 65% of the roughly 700 donors, treating that subset as a discovery cohort. Both class I and class II loci were covered by HLA typing, at four-digit resolution. A later analysis re-examined previously published TCR beta repertoires from hundreds of donors and added high-resolution HLA genotyping to investigate patterns of TCR occurrence. Because of strong linkage in the cohort, roughly five DR-DQ haplotypes were treated as single units for association and clustering. To decide whether each TCR beta V gene segment behaved as functional or pseudogenic, an earlier analysis of over 500 of the donors relied on high-throughput TCR beta sequencing. Along with the roughly 670-subject first cohort, a separate validation cohort of approximately 110 different subjects was used. An early release covering roughly 640 HLA-typed donors comprised 250 to 350 gigabases of sequencing data and around 80 million unique TCR sequences. Typing coverage varied by locus: roughly 629-640 donors for A, B, C, DRB1 and DQB1; roughly 520 for DQA1; over 600 for DPA1; approximately 490 for DPB1. Alongside the repertoire data, information on donor age, sex, ethnicity and CMV serostatus was compiled. All discovery cohort repertoires had been generated using a single sequencing platform. On average, around 240,000 unique TCR beta nucleotide sequences were sequenced per donor among 300 to 500 genotyped donors of the cohort, with roughly 18% of those sequences being non-productive. To predict cytomegalovirus infection status, the study combined high-throughput TCR immunosequencing, statistical association of individual TCRs with disease status, and machine learning. In the later analysis, no new phenotypic data were used to find candidate immune exposures; instead, reliance was placed on TCR beta sequences and their occurrence across donors.

As to this clone: No cognate antigen has been identified for it. There are no base qualities to consult, and no much larger clone falls within one base.

V has 2 bases trimmed and J has 7 bases trimmed; junction bases matching no gene number 11. The germline V gene provides CDR1 MNHEY and CDR2 SVGAGI. The CDR3 starts with the cysteine, ends with the phenylalanine, and has 15 residues. Kept here is only the CDR3 DNA, which spans 45 bases and is read in frame from base 1. Here is what the overall study found, with its caveats: In a later analysis, TCR association rates were found to vary across HLA loci, with the most associated TCRs seen for DRB1 alleles and the fewest for HLA-C alleles. A later analysis reported that several top co-occurrence clusters appeared linked to parvovirus B19, influenza, CMV and Epstein-Barr virus. The classifier was reported to diagnose cytomegalovirus status with high specificity and sensitivity in both the original cohort and the validation cohort. In this cohort, only TCR beta chains were sequenced, and detectable features were limited by the absence of alpha or paired-chain data. A cluster of highly shared sequence variants was judged likely to represent a technical artifact of the sequencing pipeline. Compared with the approximately 670-donor mean, donors in an Asian-associated ancestry cluster had fewer N-insertions in productive TCRs, according to a later genetic analysis. The authors suggested that the approach could potentially be generalized to other disease states and immunological phenotypes. When HLA alleles, especially DR and DQ, strongly co-occurred, attributing TCR associations to individual alleles was difficult. Because HLA typing was unavailable for some donors at each locus, only the typed subset was used in association tests. In a later analysis, HLA-associated TCR beta chains were found to be more clonally expanded and to have lower generation probabilities than equally common non-associated chains. A later genetic analysis associated a missense DCLRE1C variant with V-gene and J-gene trimming of TCR beta chains, and an independent cohort replicated the association. Most CMV-associated TCR beta chains appeared to be HLA-restricted in a later analysis, and the HLA associations seemed to be driven largely by CMV exposure. Because the 87-base-pair reads could not distinguish some IMGT-functional V segments, including TRBV6-2 and TRBV6-3, those segments were excluded. About 17 rarely observed V segments, including chromosome 9 orphons, were excluded from the earlier analysis of just under 600 of the donors because counts were too low. Sequencing depth was assumed to be roughly uniform across donors in the presence/absence analyses, though that assumption may not hold. A further reported finding was that TCR beta sequences accurately predicted the HLA-A and HLA-B alleles for most subjects in the first cohort. Across donors, most TCR sequences were observed very rarely, whereas some public TCRs were present in many individuals. The study gave a list of roughly 150 TCR beta chains associated with cytomegalovirus. Linkage disequilibrium might explain the correlated functional status among segregating V segments, but an unknown experimental factor could not be excluded. In an earlier analysis of 450 to 750 of the donors, most TCR beta V segments appeared in productive rearrangements about 90% or about 30% of the time, broadly matching IMGT annotations. In vitro tests confirmed that a few of the cytomegalovirus-associated TCR beta chains recognize cytomegalovirus antigens. CMV serostatus was the only immune exposure information available for the cohort. Specific HLA alleles were associated with 16,951 TCR beta sequences at a false discovery rate of 0.05 in a later analysis.

Receptor libraries were prepared by the immunoSEQ multiplex PCR assay. For the multiplex PCR, a mixture combining 60 forward primers for TCR Vbeta segments and 13 reverse primers for TCR Jbeta segments was used. Amplification of the CDR3 region of rearranged TCR beta genes was performed with a multiplex PCR assay on genomic DNA. The amplified TCR beta libraries were sequenced on the Illumina HiSeq System as 87-base-pair reads. Under the source paper's analysis protocol: A later analysis counted around 72 million unique TCR beta chains across the roughly 700 repertoires, and some 12 million of these chains were shared by at least two donors. To remove PCR and sequencing errors, raw reads were error-corrected and collapsed into unique sequences using a nearest-neighbor algorithm that merged closely related sequences. V, D and J gene segments were assigned by aligning CDR3 sequences to IMGT reference sequences. Each retained sequence needed at least a six-nucleotide match to both a V gene segment and a J gene segment. Rearrangements were called productive when the CDR3 lacked stop codons and stayed in frame with V and J; all others were non-productive. Following IMGT convention, CDR3 was defined as the stretch from the second conserved V-encoded cysteine to the conserved J-encoded phenylalanine. The earlier analysis of about 590 of the donors excluded sequences that lacked an unambiguous match to a single V gene segment. An earlier analysis of 500 to 600 of the donors classified V segments as functional when productive rearrangements were above 56.7% and as segregating when the standard deviation between donors was above 5%. To diagnose cytomegalovirus status from the catalog of TCR beta chain sequences, a statistical classification framework was built. In a later analysis, TCR nucleotide sequences were compared against IMGT/GENE-DB human TR gene sequences so that V and J genes could be assigned. A later analysis assigned CDR3 sequences and most-parsimonious VDJ recombination scenarios with the TCRdist pipeline. A later analysis defined each TCR beta chain by its CDR3 amino acid sequence plus V-gene family, and excluded reads lacking a unique V-gene family. To address suspected cross-contamination and a sequencing artifact, a later analysis removed several hundred highly shared, low-generation-probability nucleotide sequences. For each public chain, a later analysis derived a clonal expansion index from normalized ranks of inferred template counts within each repertoire. In a later analysis, generation probabilities were computed with a VDJ recombination model fitted to out-of-frame rearrangements, and the resulting probabilities were checked against IGoR. Hypergeometric tests were used in a later analysis to score TCR-TCR, TCR-HLA and TCR-CMV co-occurrence, with a repertoire-size bias correction applied to the TCR pairs. A later analysis estimated false discovery rates by permuting HLA or CMV assignments 20 times. In a later analysis, co-occurring TCRs were grouped using DBSCAN, and TCRdist sequence similarity was added for clustering within HLA-allele-positive subsets. Repertoires with fewer than 30,000 or more than 120,000 public chains were left out of co-occurrence clustering, as were about five repertoires with anomalous nucleotide sharing. As stored in TCRdb, this immuneACCESS dataset retains in-frame rearrangements with V and J assigned. A fraction of the clones does not appear; measured against another copy, unresolved V genes explain less than half of the discrepancy, and the remainder lacks a known reason. That table supplies the V and J calls and clone size; D and trimming were determined from the DNA. The sample profile shows over 120,000 clones; approximately 84% of them were found once. The ten largest clones add up to approximately 9.7% of the sample.

In total, more than 500 healthy bone marrow donors made up the cohort. All cohort members were sampled while nominally healthy, although unrecorded immune exposures were likely present. The donor tested CMV seropositive, placing the donor among the 289 seropositive members of the cohort. Each donor provided a peripheral blood sample, and peripheral blood mononuclear cells were used for TCR beta sequencing. The Qiagen DNeasy Blood Extraction Kit was used to extract genomic DNA from the blood cell samples. The chain couples TRBV6-5 to TRBJ2-7; 7 central bases correspond to TRBD2. What was sequenced was PBMCs. This TCR derives from an older woman in good health and CMV-seropositive. The CDR3 amino acid sequence is: CASSYRFGRAGEQYF. The DNA sequence follows: TGTGCCAGCAGTTACAGGTTTGGGAGGGCCGGGGAGCAGTACTTC.